The 5 T cell receptor beta chains below were found in one sample sequenced in a study of T cells in localized non-small cell lung cancer. Generated by immunoSEQ multiplex PCR, the TCRdb table keeps only in-frame clones and is missing some. The table includes about 52,000 clones, about 87% detected once. The input for sequencing was PBMCs, taken before any cancer treatment. Receptors originate from a female donor with stage II lung adenocarcinoma.

This chain uses TRBV7-6 with TRBJ2-1, with 8 nucleotides matching TRBD2. The CDR3 is 18 residues long. The V gene's germline CDR1 is SGHVS and CDR2 FNYEAQ. The junction had 16 bases not matched to a gene; V was cut back by 5 bases and J by 4 bases. CDR3 DNA: TGTGCCAGCAGCCTTCTGGGACTAGGAGGTGTAGGGTACAATGAGCAGTTCTTC. It translates to CASSLLGLGGVGYNEQFF.

The V gene is TRBV5-1, the J gene TRBJ1-5; D possibly corresponds to TRBD1 (5 bases). CDR3 length equals 15 residues. Germline V gene data show CDR1 as SGHRS and CDR2 as YFSETQ. Between the trimmed V and J ends, which lost 0 bases and 6 bases, there was a span of 13 bases. In DNA form, the CDR3 reads TGCGCCAGCAGCTTGGGTCTCAGGGTGGGTCAGCCCCAGCATTTT. This translates into CASSLGLRVGQPQHF.

This clone is medium-sized in the sample. The chain joins TRBV27 to TRBJ2-1; the match to TRBD2 covers 15 bases. V lost 5 bases and J lost 8; bases outside the gene matches: 7. Germline V lookup: CDR1 MNHEY, CDR2 SMNVEV (reference sequence). CDR3 length equals 16 residues. CDR3 sequence: CASSRRTSGGVDEQFF. CDR3 bases: TGTGCCAGCAGTCGTCGGACTAGCGGGGGGGTGGATGAGCAGTTCTTC.

This chain connects TRBV7-6 to TRBJ2-1; D uncertain. The CDR3 has 14 residues. CDR1 and CDR2 (germline): SGHVS, FNYEAQ. V was cut by 1 base and J by 4 bases, with 8 bases left in between. The CDR3: CASSLGVEYNEQFF. The CDR3 coding sequence is TGTGCCAGCAGCTTAGGAGTAGAGTACAATGAGCAGTTCTTC.

The J gene is TRBJ2-5, the V gene TRBV6-6; 11 positions agree with TRBD2. The germline V gene encodes CDR1 MNHNY and CDR2 SVGAGI (reference sequence). V lost 6 bases and J lost 5; bases outside the gene matches: 2. This CDR3 has 13 amino acids. The CDR3 region is CASRPSGRETQYF. CDR3 bases: TGTGCCAGCAGACCTAGCGGGAGGGAGACCCAGTACTTC.